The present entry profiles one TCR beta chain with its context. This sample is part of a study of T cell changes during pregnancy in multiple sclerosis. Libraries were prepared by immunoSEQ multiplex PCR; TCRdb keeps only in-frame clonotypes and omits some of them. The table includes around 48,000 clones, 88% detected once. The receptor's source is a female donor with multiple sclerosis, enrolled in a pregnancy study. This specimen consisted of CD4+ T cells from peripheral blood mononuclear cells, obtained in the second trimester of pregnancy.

In DNA, the CDR3 is TGTGCCAGCAGCTTTCCGGGTAGACAGCCCCAGCATTTT. Protein sequence: CASSFPGRQPQHF. The chain is built from TRBV5-8 and TRBJ1-5; D is undetermined. The CDR3 has 13 amino acids. Trimming took 2 bases from V and 7 from J, leaving 10 bases between them. Per germline, CDR1 SGHTS and CDR2 YDEGEE.